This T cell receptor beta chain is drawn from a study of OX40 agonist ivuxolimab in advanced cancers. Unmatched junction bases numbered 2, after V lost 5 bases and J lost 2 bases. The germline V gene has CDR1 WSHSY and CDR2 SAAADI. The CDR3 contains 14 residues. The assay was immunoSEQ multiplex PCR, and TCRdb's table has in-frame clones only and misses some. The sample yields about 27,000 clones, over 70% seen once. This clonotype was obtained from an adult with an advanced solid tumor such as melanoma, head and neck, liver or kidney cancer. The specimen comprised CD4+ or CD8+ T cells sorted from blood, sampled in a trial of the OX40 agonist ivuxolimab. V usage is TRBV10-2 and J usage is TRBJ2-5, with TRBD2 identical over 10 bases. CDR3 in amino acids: CASSPSGGQETQYF. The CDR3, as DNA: TGCGCCAGCAGTCCTAGCGGGGGACAAGAGACCCAGTACTTC.